These T cell receptor beta chains were read from a single sample in a study of T cell responses to AZD1222 COVID-19 vaccine. Clones were sequenced by immunoSEQ multiplex PCR, and TCRdb holds only the in-frame ones, with some missing. The sample carries about 150,000 clones, approximately 88% recorded once. The sample here was peripheral blood, taken on day 0 of AZD1222 vaccination. Every receptor here comes from an adult in good health. CDR3s include the opening cysteine and the closing phenylalanine or tryptophan. A D gene is named only where the DNA matches it firmly. Only part of the rows carry a size: once, few, many, or a class if the clone is expanded.

V gene: TRBV21-1
clone size: .
D gene: .
J gene: TRBJ1-5
CDR3 protein: CASSFRDRNNQPQHF
CDR3 DNA: TGTGCCAGCAGCTTCCGGGACAGGAACAATCAGCCCCAGCATTTT

V gene: TRBV9
clone size: .
D gene: .
J gene: TRBJ2-2
CDR3 protein: CASSVAGHPPGELFF
CDR3 DNA: TGTGCCAGCAGCGTAGCGGGGCACCCACCCGGGGAGCTGTTTTTT

V gene: TRBV7-8
clone size: .
D gene: .
J gene: TRBJ1-2
CDR3 protein: CASSLALGGGYTF
CDR3 DNA: TGTGCCAGCAGCTTAGCGCTGGGGGGGGGCTACACCTTC

V gene: TRBV18
clone size: .
D gene: TRBD2
J gene: TRBJ2-7
CDR3 protein: CASSPALRLAGNEQYF
CDR3 DNA: TGTGCCAGCTCACCAGCCCTCCGACTAGCGGGTAACGAGCAGTACTTC

V gene: TRBV5-1
clone size: .
D gene: TRBD2
J gene: TRBJ2-5
CDR3 protein: CASSLRPLAEETQYF
CDR3 DNA: TGCGCCAGCAGTTTGCGACCCCTAGCGGAAGAGACCCAGTACTTC

V gene: TRBV19
clone size: .
D gene: .
J gene: TRBJ1-1
CDR3 protein: CAAGVNTEAFF
CDR3 DNA: TGTGCCGCGGGGGTAAACACTGAAGCTTTCTTT

V gene: TRBV15
clone size: .
D gene: .
J gene: TRBJ1-5
CDR3 protein: CATSRAGLGNQPQHF
CDR3 DNA: TGTGCCACCAGCAGAGCTGGGTTAGGCAATCAGCCCCAGCATTTT

V gene: TRBV6-5
clone size: .
D gene: .
J gene: TRBJ1-3
CDR3 protein: CASSLARGLDDTIYF
CDR3 DNA: TGTGCCAGCAGTCTCGCCCGAGGATTAGATGACACCATATATTTT

V gene: TRBV28
clone size: .
D gene: TRBD1
J gene: TRBJ1-2
CDR3 protein: CASSASGTDFPYGYTF
CDR3 DNA: TGTGCCAGCAGTGCCTCCGGGACAGACTTTCCCTATGGCTACACCTTC

V gene: TRBV5-1
clone size: .
D gene: .
J gene: TRBJ2-1
CDR3 protein: CASGSHNNEQFF
CDR3 DNA: TGCGCCAGCGGATCCCACAACAATGAGCAGTTCTTC

V gene: TRBV30
clone size: .
D gene: .
J gene: TRBJ1-5
CDR3 protein: CAFAGGDNQPQHF
CDR3 DNA: TGTGCCTTCGCCGGGGGGGACAATCAGCCCCAGCATTTT

V gene: TRBV15
clone size: once
D gene: TRBD1
J gene: TRBJ2-1
CDR3 protein: CATSRDLKSGTGVHNEQFF
CDR3 DNA: TGTGCCACCAGCAGAGATCTAAAGTCCGGGACAGGGGTCCACAATGAGCAGTTCTTC

V gene: TRBV7-6
clone size: .
D gene: .
J gene: TRBJ1-1
CDR3 protein: CASSLGRENTEAFF
CDR3 DNA: TGTGCCAGCAGCTTAGGCCGGGAGAACACTGAAGCTTTCTTT

V gene: TRBV2
clone size: .
D gene: .
J gene: TRBJ1-1
CDR3 protein: CASSELGRKAFF
CDR3 DNA: TGTGCCAGCAGTGAATTAGGACGGAAAGCTTTCTTT

V gene: TRBV29-1
clone size: few
D gene: .
J gene: TRBJ1-1
CDR3 protein: CSAEIGDTEAFF
CDR3 DNA: TGCAGCGCCGAGATCGGGGACACTGAAGCTTTCTTT

V gene: TRBV20-1
clone size: .
D gene: .
J gene: TRBJ2-1
CDR3 protein: CSASSSYSYNEQFF
CDR3 DNA: TGCAGTGCTAGTAGCAGCTACTCCTACAATGAGCAGTTCTTC

V gene: TRBV29-1
clone size: .
D gene: .
J gene: TRBJ1-2
CDR3 protein: CSSGGDGYTF
CDR3 DNA: TGCAGCTCCGGGGGAGATGGCTACACCTTC

V gene: TRBV7-9
clone size: .
D gene: TRBD1
J gene: TRBJ1-1
CDR3 protein: CASSSLTGTNTEAFF
CDR3 DNA: TGTGCCAGCAGCTCGCTGACAGGGACGAACACTGAAGCTTTCTTT

V gene: TRBV5-6
clone size: .
D gene: TRBD1
J gene: TRBJ2-5
CDR3 protein: CASSRDRETQYF
CDR3 DNA: TGTGCCAGCAGCCGGGACAGGGAGACCCAGTACTTC

V gene: TRBV19
clone size: .
D gene: TRBD1
J gene: TRBJ1-2
CDR3 protein: CASSLGTGRSYTF
CDR3 DNA: TGTGCCAGTAGTCTCGGGACAGGTCGTAGCTACACCTTC

V gene: TRBV2
clone size: .
D gene: .
J gene: TRBJ2-2
CDR3 protein: CASRAGLNTGELFF
CDR3 DNA: TGTGCCAGCCGGGCGGGGTTGAACACCGGGGAGCTGTTTTTT

V gene: TRBV7-2
clone size: .
D gene: .
J gene: TRBJ1-3
CDR3 protein: CASSSQPRTAGNTIYF
CDR3 DNA: TGTGCCAGCAGCTCCCAACCCCGGACGGCTGGAAACACCATATATTTT

V gene: TRBV6-5
clone size: .
D gene: .
J gene: TRBJ1-2
CDR3 protein: CASSTRGDYGYTF
CDR3 DNA: TGTGCCAGCAGTACCCGGGGGGACTATGGCTACACCTTC

V gene: TRBV6-2/TRBV6-3
clone size: once
D gene: .
J gene: TRBJ2-4
CDR3 protein: CASSLASGNIQYF
CDR3 DNA: TGTGCCAGCAGTCTGGCTAGTGGAAACATTCAGTACTTC

V gene: TRBV15
clone size: once
D gene: .
J gene: TRBJ2-5
CDR3 protein: CATSRSSFETQYF
CDR3 DNA: TGTGCCACCAGCAGGTCCAGTTTCGAGACCCAGTACTTC

V gene: TRBV6-5
clone size: .
D gene: .
J gene: TRBJ1-4
CDR3 protein: CASSYLAGTEKLFF
CDR3 DNA: TGTGCCAGCAGTTACCTGGCAGGGACTGAAAAACTGTTTTTT

V gene: TRBV4-1
clone size: .
D gene: .
J gene: TRBJ1-2
CDR3 protein: CASSQAGGGYTF
CDR3 DNA: TGCGCCAGCAGCCAAGCTGGGGGCGGCTACACCTTC

V gene: TRBV30
clone size: .
D gene: .
J gene: TRBJ1-5
CDR3 protein: CAWSVGVGNQPQHF
CDR3 DNA: TGTGCCTGGAGTGTAGGGGTGGGCAATCAGCCCCAGCATTTT

V gene: TRBV21-1
clone size: .
D gene: .
J gene: TRBJ2-1
CDR3 protein: CASSENRIYNEQFF
CDR3 DNA: TGTGCCAGCAGCGAAAACCGGATCTACAATGAGCAGTTCTTC

V gene: TRBV14
clone size: .
D gene: TRBD1
J gene: TRBJ2-7
CDR3 protein: CASSEHRGSSSYEQYF
CDR3 DNA: TGTGCCAGCAGCGAACACAGGGGATCCAGCTCCTACGAGCAGTACTTC

V gene: TRBV6-5
clone size: .
D gene: .
J gene: TRBJ1-2
CDR3 protein: CASRQAGTQTYGYTF
CDR3 DNA: TGTGCCAGCAGGCAAGCCGGGACCCAGACCTATGGCTACACCTTC

V gene: TRBV6-5
clone size: .
D gene: TRBD1
J gene: TRBJ1-2
CDR3 protein: CASSYSGQGGDGYTF
CDR3 DNA: TGTGCCAGCAGTTACTCGGGACAGGGAGGGGATGGCTACACCTTC

V gene: TRBV5-1
clone size: .
D gene: .
J gene: TRBJ2-7
CDR3 protein: CASSPLGPSYEQYF
CDR3 DNA: TGCGCCAGCAGCCCCCTGGGGCCCTCCTACGAGCAGTACTTC

V gene: TRBV6-2/TRBV6-3
clone size: once
D gene: .
J gene: TRBJ1-6
CDR3 protein: CASSFYSNSPLHF
CDR3 DNA: TGTGCCAGCAGTTTCTACAGTAATTCACCCCTCCACTTT

V gene: TRBV24-1
clone size: once
D gene: TRBD2
J gene: TRBJ2-1
CDR3 protein: CATSEGASGRDYNEQFF
CDR3 DNA: TGTGCCACCAGTGAGGGGGCTAGCGGGAGGGACTACAATGAGCAGTTCTTC

V gene: TRBV12-3/TRBV12-4
clone size: .
D gene: .
J gene: TRBJ2-1
CDR3 protein: CASSLVVYGEQFF
CDR3 DNA: TGTGCCAGCAGTTTAGTAGTCTACGGTGAGCAGTTCTTC

V gene: TRBV29-1
clone size: .
D gene: .
J gene: TRBJ1-1
CDR3 protein: CSVETGWGTEAFF
CDR3 DNA: TGCAGCGTTGAAACAGGGTGGGGGACTGAAGCTTTCTTT

V gene: TRBV5-6
clone size: few
D gene: TRBD1
J gene: TRBJ2-2
CDR3 protein: CASSLGTGVGELFF
CDR3 DNA: TGTGCCAGCAGCTTGGGGACAGGGGTTGGGGAGCTGTTTTTT

V gene: TRBV4-2
clone size: many
D gene: .
J gene: TRBJ1-2
CDR3 protein: CASSQETEFTGGYTF
CDR3 DNA: TGTGCCAGCAGCCAAGAAACGGAGTTTACGGGTGGCTACACCTTC

V gene: TRBV7-9
clone size: once
D gene: .
J gene: TRBJ1-1
CDR3 protein: CASSPPIVRLHTEAFF
CDR3 DNA: TGTGCCAGCTCCCCCCCGATTGTGAGGCTCCACACTGAGGCTTTCTTT

V gene: TRBV6-2/TRBV6-3
clone size: once
D gene: .
J gene: TRBJ1-5
CDR3 protein: CASSYARTRGYQPQHF
CDR3 DNA: TGTGCCAGCAGTTACGCTCGGACTAGGGGGTATCAGCCCCAGCATTTT

V gene: TRBV3-1/TRBV3-2
clone size: few
D gene: .
J gene: TRBJ1-1
CDR3 protein: CASSLGSGTEAFF
CDR3 DNA: TGTGCCAGCAGTCTAGGATCGGGGACTGAAGCTTTCTTT

V gene: TRBV27
clone size: .
D gene: .
J gene: TRBJ2-3
CDR3 protein: CASSLDSAGWDTQYF
CDR3 DNA: TGTGCCAGCAGTTTAGACTCCGCGGGCTGGGATACGCAGTATTTT

V gene: TRBV5-4
clone size: .
D gene: TRBD1
J gene: TRBJ1-1
CDR3 protein: CASSQTGGFTEAFF
CDR3 DNA: TGTGCCAGCAGCCAGACAGGGGGCTTCACTGAAGCTTTCTTT

V gene: TRBV15
clone size: .
D gene: .
J gene: TRBJ2-1
CDR3 protein: CATSRGTDSYNEQFF
CDR3 DNA: TGTGCCACCAGCAGAGGAACGGACTCCTACAATGAGCAGTTCTTC

V gene: TRBV25-1
clone size: .
D gene: .
J gene: TRBJ1-1
CDR3 protein: CASSERGGKGMNTEAFF
CDR3 DNA: TGTGCCAGCAGTGAAAGAGGCGGGAAGGGGATGAACACTGAAGCTTTCTTT

V gene: TRBV10-3
clone size: .
D gene: .
J gene: TRBJ1-1
CDR3 protein: CATGPRNTEAFF
CDR3 DNA: TGTGCCACGGGGCCCCGGAACACTGAAGCTTTCTTT

V gene: TRBV10-3
clone size: .
D gene: TRBD2
J gene: TRBJ2-7
CDR3 protein: CAISGLLAGGPFEQYF
CDR3 DNA: TGTGCCATCAGTGGGTTACTAGCGGGAGGGCCTTTCGAGCAGTACTTC

V gene: TRBV7-2
clone size: .
D gene: TRBD2
J gene: TRBJ2-1
CDR3 protein: CASSSGLARGNEQFF
CDR3 DNA: TGTGCCAGCAGCTCGGGACTAGCGAGGGGAAATGAGCAGTTCTTC

V gene: TRBV30
clone size: .
D gene: .
J gene: TRBJ1-1
CDR3 protein: CAWSRNLGNTEAFF
CDR3 DNA: TGTGCCTGGAGTAGAAACCTGGGGAACACTGAAGCTTTCTTT

V gene: TRBV27
clone size: .
D gene: .
J gene: TRBJ1-1
CDR3 protein: CASMGRLNTEAFF
CDR3 DNA: TGTGCCAGCATGGGGAGGTTGAACACTGAAGCTTTCTTT

V gene: TRBV5-4
clone size: .
D gene: .
J gene: TRBJ2-1
CDR3 protein: CASSLPGGDYNEQFF
CDR3 DNA: TGTGCCAGCAGCTTGCCAGGGGGGGATTACAATGAGCAGTTCTTC

V gene: TRBV24-1
clone size: .
D gene: .
J gene: TRBJ1-2
CDR3 protein: CATSGRTGLLGYGYTF
CDR3 DNA: TGTGCCACCAGTGGCCGAACCGGGCTCCTCGGCTATGGCTACACCTTC

V gene: TRBV7-9
clone size: .
D gene: TRBD1
J gene: TRBJ1-5
CDR3 protein: CASSSDRESSIINQPQHF
CDR3 DNA: TGTGCCAGCAGCTCCGACAGGGAGTCCAGTATCATCAATCAGCCCCAGCATTTT

V gene: TRBV7-9
clone size: .
D gene: .
J gene: TRBJ1-5
CDR3 protein: CASSTSRTRTPQHF
CDR3 DNA: TGTGCCAGCAGCACTTCGAGGACCAGGACGCCCCAGCATTTT